Following are 23 T cell receptor beta chains from one sample sequenced in a study of T cell changes during pregnancy in multiple sclerosis. Some clones are missing from TCRdb's copy, which holds only in-frame ones; the method was immunoSEQ multiplex PCR. The sample lists roughly 48,000 clones, 94% occurring once. The sample was CD4+ T cells from peripheral blood mononuclear cells, taken in the first trimester of pregnancy. These receptors all come from a female donor with multiple sclerosis, enrolled in a pregnancy study.

The chain links TRBV5-6 to TRBJ2-7, with TRBD1 matching over 9 bases. J lost 6 bases, V lost 2 bases, and 9 bases had no gene match. Germline assignment: CDR1 SGHDT and CDR2 YYEEEE. This CDR3 comprises 15 residues. The CDR3 DNA sequence: TGTGCCAGCAGCTTCGGGACAGGGAGAACTCTCGAGCAGTACTTC. Amino acids: CASSFGTGRTLEQYF.

The rearrangement links TRBV6-1 to TRBJ2-7, with 9 bases matching TRBD2. The CDR3 is made up of 15 amino acids. Germline V gives CDR1 MNHNS, CDR2 SASEGT. V dropped 4 bases and J dropped 5; count of bases not matched to a gene: 9. The CDR3 sequence: CASSVSSGVPHEQYF. The CDR3 nucleotides are TGTGCCAGCAGTGTGTCTAGCGGGGTGCCACACGAGCAGTACTTC.

This chain links TRBV28 with TRBJ2-7; TRBD1 agrees at 10 bases. This CDR3 has 14 residues. J was trimmed by 6 bases and V by 5 bases; bases with no gene match: 7. The germline V gene has CDR1 MDHEN and CDR2 SYDVKM. The CDR3 loop reads CASSPTGGLSEQYF. Written as DNA, the CDR3 is TGTGCCAGCAGTCCGACAGGGGGCCTCAGCGAGCAGTACTTC. Full variable domain (outside the CDR3, taken from reference TRBV28 and TRBJ2-7): DVKVTQSSRYLVKRTGEKVFLECVQDMDHENMFWYRQDPGLGLRLIYFSYDVKMKEKGDIPEGYSVSREKKERFSLILESASTNQTSMYLCASSPTGGLSEQYFGPGTRLTVT.

This clone occurred a few times. The J gene is TRBJ2-5, the V gene TRBV7-2; 10 positions agree with TRBD2. Trimming at V came to 1 base and at J to 3 bases, leaving 5 bases not matched to a gene. The length of the CDR3 is 16 residues. Germline V CDR1 and CDR2: SGHTA, FQGNSA. The CDR3 is CASSLVGSGGKETQYF. The CDR3 coding sequence is TGTGCCAGCAGCTTAGTAGGTAGCGGGGGGAAAGAGACCCAGTACTTC.

The chain couples TRBV19 to TRBJ2-3; D is perhaps TRBD2 (6 bases). Between the trimmed V and J ends, which lost 6 bases and 1 base, there was a span of 14 bases. This CDR3 comprises 15 residues. The germline gives CDR1 LNHDA, CDR2 SQIVND (reference sequence). The CDR3 coding sequence is TGTGCCAGTAGGACGACTAGATTCCGCACAGATACGCAGTATTTT. Its protein product is CASRTTRFRTDTQYF.

The J gene is TRBJ2-1, the V gene TRBV5-1, with 10 bases that match TRBD2. The V segment lost 1 base and the J segment 4 bases; nucleotides outside the gene matches: 5. Germline CDR1 reads SGHRS; CDR2 reads YFSETQ. The CDR3 sequence is 16 residues long. The CDR3 spells CASSLRSGGVYNEQFF. CDR3 in DNA: TGCGCCAGCAGCTTGCGGAGCGGGGGGGTGTACAATGAGCAGTTCTTC.

The chain uses TRBV19 and TRBJ2-2; D is uncertain. The CDR3 is 14 amino acids. V was shortened by 4 bases and J by 3 bases, with 9 bases between the two germline ends. CDR1 is LNHDA and CDR2 is SQIVND in the germline V gene (reference sequence). The CDR3 DNA follows: TGTGCCAGTAGTACCCCACAGTACACCGGGGAGCTGTTTTTT. This translates into CASSTPQYTGELFF.

The chain uses TRBV6-5 and TRBJ2-5; D is perhaps TRBD1 (7 bases). V lost 6 bases and J 7 bases, leaving 15 bases between the germline ends. The V gene's germline CDR1 is MNHEY and CDR2 SVGAGI. The CDR3 totals 13 residues. In DNA form, the CDR3 reads TGTGCCAGCAGCGTAGGGGGCGGGACGACCCAGTACTTC. Its protein is CASSVGGGTTQYF.

V is TRBV19 and J is TRBJ2-2, with a possible D match to TRBD2 (5 bases). Germline assignment: CDR1 LNHDA and CDR2 SQIVND (reference sequence). The CDR3 loop spans 14 amino acids. The germline V and J ends were trimmed by 4 bases and 1 base, with 7 bases remaining between them. The CDR3 sequence is CASSTGMNTGELFF. DNA for the CDR3: TGTGCCAGTAGTACCGGGATGAACACCGGGGAGCTGTTTTTT.

CDR3 sequence reads: CASSARDRGKDEQYF. The CDR3 DNA reads TGTGCCAGCAGCGCCAGGGACAGGGGGAAGGACGAGCAGTACTTC. The rearrangement uses TRBV2 and TRBJ2-7; 11 positions agree with TRBD1. The CDR3 length is 15 residues. Germline V CDR1 and CDR2: SNHLY, FYNNEI. V lost 6 bases to trimming and J lost 5 bases; unmatched junction nucleotides: 9.

The gene calls are TRBV7-2 and TRBJ1-2; D is unresolved. The CDR3 is 16 residues long. Germline CDR1 SGHTA, CDR2 FQGNSA. V gave up 7 bases and J gave up 5 bases, with 23 bases separating them. CDR3 coding DNA: TGTGCCAGCACCGCTATCAGACTTTGGGAGGTATATGGCTACACCTTC. It translates to CASTAIRLWEVYGYTF.

V gene TRBV6-5 combines with J gene TRBJ2-7, with TRBD2 as a possible D gene (5 bases). Germline V gene sequence: CDR1 MNHEY, CDR2 SVGAGI. Trimming shortened V by 6 bases and J by 3 bases, and 18 bases separated the two germline ends. The CDR3 loop spans 15 amino acids. CDR3 in amino acids: CASSLRTGIDYEQYF. CDR3 bases: TGTGCCAGCAGCCTCAGGACGGGGATAGACTACGAGCAGTACTTC.

The V call is TRBV6-4, the J call TRBJ1-4; 7 bases line up with TRBD1. With 6 bases clipped from V and 5 bases from J, the junction kept 12 bases outside the gene matches. There are 16 residues in the CDR3. CDR1 is MRHNA and CDR2 is SNTAGT in the germline V gene. The CDR3 region has the DNA TGTGCCAGCAGCGCGACCGGACAGGTTCTAAATGAAAAACTGTTTTTT. This translates into CASSATGQVLNEKLFF.

This clone is a singleton in its sample. V is TRBV6-5 and J is TRBJ1-2, with a tentative D call TRBD1 (5 bases). The V and J ends lost 6 bases and 5 bases respectively, with 13 bases between them. Germline CDR1 MNHEY, CDR2 SVGAGI. The CDR3 is 13 amino acids. In DNA form, the CDR3 reads TGTGCCAGCAGCCCGAGCGGGACTTATGGCTACACCTTC. Protein: CASSPSGTYGYTF.

CDR3 sequence (DNA): TGTGCCAGCAGCTTAAAGGCGGGGACTACAACCGGGGAGCTGTTTTTT. Protein sequence: CASSLKAGTTTGELFF. This chain joins TRBV7-3 and TRBJ2-2, with 7 bases matching TRBD2. Germline loops: CDR1 SGHTA, CDR2 FQGTGA. The CDR3 is made up of 16 amino acids. Trimming took 1 base from V and 5 from J; bases not matched to a gene: 7.

The rearrangement uses TRBV10-3 and TRBJ1-1; D possibly corresponds to TRBD1 (5 bases). CDR3 size: 11 residues. CDR1 is ENHRY and CDR2 is SYGVKD in the germline V gene. The V and J ends lost 10 bases and 1 base respectively, with 7 bases between them. For the CDR3, the DNA is TGTGCCACCGGACAGAACACTGAAGCTTTCTTT. It translates to CATGQNTEAFF.

The rearrangement uses TRBV7-8 and TRBJ1-5; a weak D match, TRBD1 (5 bases). The V end was cut by 4 bases, the J end by 1 base, with 17 bases between. The germline gives CDR1 SGHVS, CDR2 FQNEAQ. The CDR3 length is 17 residues. CDR3 sequence: CASSSPRVVGSNQPQHF. In DNA form, the CDR3 reads TGTGCCAGCAGCTCCCCCAGGGTCGTTGGGAGCAATCAGCCCCAGCATTTT.

This chain connects TRBV5-6 to TRBJ2-7; 8 nucleotides align to TRBD2. CDR3 length equals 16 residues. V lost 0 bases, J lost 7 bases, and 12 bases stayed unmatched. The V gene's germline CDR1 is SGHDT and CDR2 YYEEEE. CDR3 DNA: TGTGCCAGCAGCTTGGCCCCTAACGGTTTAGCGGGGGAGCAGTACTTC. Protein sequence: CASSLAPNGLAGEQYF. Complete variable domain (other parts from reference TRBV5-6 and TRBJ2-7): DAGVTQSPTHLIKTRGQQVTLRCSPKSGHDTVSWYQQALGQGPQFIFQYYEEEERQRGNFPDRFSGHQFPNYSSELNVNALLLGDSALYLCASSLAPNGLAGEQYFGPGTRLTVT.

The chain recombines TRBV30 with TRBJ2-5; 11 bases are a match to TRBD1. Germline assignment: CDR1 GTSNPN and CDR2 SVGIG (reference sequence). Germline trimming cut 4 bases from V and 4 bases from J; bases unmatched to any gene: 8. The CDR3 has 15 amino acids. This CDR3 reads CAWTRDRGLPETQYF. CDR3 DNA sequence: TGTGCCTGGACGCGGGACAGGGGGTTACCAGAGACCCAGTACTTC.

J is TRBJ1-5 and V is TRBV6-5; TRBD1 is a possible D gene (6 bases). Between the trimmed V and J ends, which lost 6 bases and 4 bases, there was a span of 16 bases. CDR1 is MNHEY and CDR2 is SVGAGI in the germline V gene. This CDR3 spans 15 amino acids. CDR3 nucleotide sequence: TGTGCCAGCAGGCCTCCGGGACAAACTAATCAGCCCCAGCATTTT. Amino acid sequence: CASRPPGQTNQPQHF.

This sequence joins TRBV6-5 and TRBJ2-5; 8 bases are a match to TRBD2. The germline V gene has CDR1 MNHEY and CDR2 SVGAGI. This CDR3 contains 12 residues. Trimming took 7 bases from V and 9 from J; bases not matched to a gene: 7. The CDR3 DNA sequence: TGTGCCAGCAACGGGGGGGCAGGGGCCCAGTACTTC. Its protein is CASNGGAGAQYF.

The V gene is TRBV30, the J gene TRBJ1-2; D is ambiguous. Germline V gives CDR1 GTSNPN, CDR2 SVGIG (reference sequence). This CDR3 has 12 residues. Trimming cost V 0 bases and J 8 bases, with 10 bases left between them. The chain's CDR3 is CAWSVAGVGYTF. DNA of the CDR3: TGTGCCTGGAGTGTAGCCGGGGTCGGCTACACCTTC.

Concerning this clone itself: The junction departs from the called germline gene at one end, perhaps through a read error. The chain has TRBV7-7 and TRBJ2-5; D remains unclear. Germline CDR1 and CDR2: SSHAT and FNYEAQ (reference sequence). The CDR3 has 13 amino acids. CDR3 bases: TGTGCTAGCAGCTTAGGTGTCAGAGAGACCCAGTACTTC. Amino acids: CASSLGVRETQYF.